In its sample, the clone carrying this T cell receptor beta chain ranks as medium-sized. What it recognizes is unknown. These data are taken from a study of metastatic and nonmetastatic thyroid tumors. The wider study: The authors compared repertoires across blood and tumor or nodule tissue from malignant and benign thyroid patients. Study results and caveats: The study reportedly found significantly higher TCR beta diversity in malignant thyroid tumors than benign nodules, in blood and tumor.

The CDR3 is made up of 15 amino acids. Germline V gives CDR1 KGHSH, CDR2 LQKENI. V shed 1 base and J shed 6 bases, with 16 bases lying between them. There were no patients who had received any treatment before thyroid surgery. Per the original methods: A classifier for distant metastasis in papillary thyroid cancer was constructed using CDR3 differences observed across clinicopathological groups. TCRdb re-called the PCR reads via MiXCR. These V and J calls rely on TCRdb rather than the paper's analysis. In the table there are over 9,000 clones, 12% of which are singletons. Sequencing was done on a sample of blood. The source of this sequence is a female donor with papillary thyroid cancer or a benign thyroid nodule (not recorded which). Some clones in this sample may be carry-over from other donors' samples. The chain carries TRBV18 and TRBJ2-7, with D perhaps matching TRBD2 (5 bases). The CDR3 bases are TGTGCCAGCTCACCACGGAACGGCCCGGGGTCCGAGCAGTACTTC. Amino acid sequence: CASSPRNGPGSEQYF.